The source of this T cell receptor beta chain is a study of T-cell reconstitution after alpha-beta-depleted transplantation in children. Unique molecular identifiers were incorporated into the prepared TCRbeta library. TCRdb reprocessed the PCR reads via MiXCR and lists one record per CDR3 protein. The data hold some 830,000 distinct CDR3 sequences, with roughly 15% observed a single time. V was shortened by 0 bases and J by 0 bases, with 17 bases between the two germline ends. Germline V lookup: CDR1 SGHDN, CDR2 FVKESK. The CDR3 loop spans 18 amino acids. In its sample, this clonotype was seen a few times.

V gene TRBV14 combines with J gene TRBJ2-5, with D possibly being TRBD2 (6 bases). The receptor was isolated from a male patient between 5 and 17 years old who had a stem cell transplant for acute lymphoblastic leukemia, so the T cells may come from the graft donor. The sequenced sample was PBMCs, mostly from graft donor cells, obtained 360 days after TCRalphabeta/CD19-depleted stem cell transplant. For the CDR3, the DNA is TGTGCCAGCAGCCAAGATCTAGTTCCCTTAGCGGACCAAGAGACCCAGTACTTC. Amino acid sequence: CASSQDLVPLADQETQYF. Filled out from reference TRBV14 and TRBJ2-5, the complete variable domain reads EAGVTQFPSHSVIEKGQTVTLRCDPISGHDNLYWYRRVMGKEIKFLLHFVKESKQDESGMPNNRFLAERTGGTYSTLKVQPAELEDSGVYFCASSQDLVPLADQETQYFGPGTRLLVL.